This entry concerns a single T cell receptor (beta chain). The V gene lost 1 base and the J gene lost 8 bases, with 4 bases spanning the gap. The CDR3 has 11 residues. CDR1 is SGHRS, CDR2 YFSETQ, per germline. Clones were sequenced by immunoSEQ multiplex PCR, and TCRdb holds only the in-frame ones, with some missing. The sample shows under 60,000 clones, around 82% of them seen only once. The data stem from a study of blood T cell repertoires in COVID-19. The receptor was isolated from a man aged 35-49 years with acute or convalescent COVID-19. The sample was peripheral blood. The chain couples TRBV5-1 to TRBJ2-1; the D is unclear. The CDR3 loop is CASSLIDEQFF. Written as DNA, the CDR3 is TGCGCCAGCAGCTTGATAGATGAGCAGTTCTTC.